This TCR beta chain derives from a study of blood T cells in healthy people across ages. Study summary: Using template switching, researchers captured about one barcoded beta molecule for each two T cells. General study results and limits: TCR beta diversity was tightly associated with the proportion of naive T cells.

In regard to this clonotype: No antigen is known for it.

CDR3 length equals 16 residues. With V trimmed by 4 bases and J by 1 base, 6 bases remained unmatched. CDR1 and CDR2 (germline): SEHNR, FQNEAQ (reference sequence). Then a second PCR, running about 7 to 11 cycles, was carried out with a sample-barcoded 5' primer and a J-beta primer mix. Via MiXCR, TCRdb re-called the 5' RACE reads, giving one row per CDR3 protein. The top ten hold about 2.1% of the sample, which has 1.5 million to 2 million distinct CDR3 sequences, roughly 50% seen once. Drawing of peripheral blood yielded about 9.7 milliliters from each donor. The authors extracted at least 5 micrograms of total RNA per sample.

The TCR sequence derives from a woman aged 35 to 49 in good health. Sequencing input: blood. The genes are TRBV7-9 and TRBJ1-5; 8 nucleotides align to TRBD1. CDR3 loop: CASSSTDRVSNQPQHF. The CDR3 DNA reads as TGTGCCAGCAGCTCCACGGACAGGGTGAGCAATCAGCCCCAGCATTTT.